The subject of this entry is one TCR beta chain. This sample stems from a study of blood T cell repertoires in COVID-19. In the study overall: The samples span acute and convalescent COVID-19 from the United States, Italy and Spain.

Sequenced by immunoSEQ multiplex PCR; TCRdb stores in-frame clones only, minus some. The data show 300,000 to 400,000 clones, 85% to 90% seen once. The CDR3 has 15 amino acids. Per the germline V gene, CDR1 is LNHDA and CDR2 is SQIVND (reference sequence). Trimming cost V 6 bases and J 2 bases, with 13 bases left between them. This TCR was recovered from a woman between 50 and 59 years old with COVID-19, enrolled during active disease. The chain combines TRBV19 with TRBJ1-4; D uncertain. Sample: peripheral blood. The CDR3 here is CASRTPGWTNEKLFF. The DNA for the CDR3 is TGTGCCAGTAGGACGCCGGGGTGGACTAATGAAAAACTGTTTTTT.